This T cell receptor (beta chain) was profiled in a study of T cells in Graves' hyperthyroidism and ophthalmopathy. Lactation, pregnancy, other autoimmune disease or uncontrolled infection led to exclusion of patients. Clinical symptoms, serum thyroxine, TRAb, thyroid ultrasound and orbital computed tomography established diagnosis. It was RNA transcripts that yielded the amplified TCR beta CDR3 regions. A set of HTBI primers served as the primers for a first-round RT-PCR of the TCR CDR3. In TCRdb, the multiplex PCR reads were re-called with MiXCR into one record per CDR3 protein. The data show roughly 570,000 distinct CDR3 sequences, 40% to 55% seen once. As to this clonotype: Its antigen is still unknown.

Notes on the study in general: The model predicted ophthalmopathy a median around 6 months before onset. Blood also showed most of the thyroid clonotypes that were expanded above 0.001.

The ends were cut back, 6 bases at V and 11 bases at J, with 16 bases in the middle. Germline CDR1 is KGHSH and CDR2 is LQKENI. The CDR3 has 12 residues. This receptor was identified in an adult woman with Graves' disease, either hyperthyroidism or ophthalmopathy (not recorded which). Material: peripheral blood or thyroid tissue (not recorded which). The rearrangement uses TRBV18 and TRBJ1-1, with D tentatively TRBD1 (6 bases). CDR3 sequence (DNA): TGTGCCAGCTCCACCACCGAGGGGGGGGCTTTCTTT. Protein: CASSTTEGGAFF.